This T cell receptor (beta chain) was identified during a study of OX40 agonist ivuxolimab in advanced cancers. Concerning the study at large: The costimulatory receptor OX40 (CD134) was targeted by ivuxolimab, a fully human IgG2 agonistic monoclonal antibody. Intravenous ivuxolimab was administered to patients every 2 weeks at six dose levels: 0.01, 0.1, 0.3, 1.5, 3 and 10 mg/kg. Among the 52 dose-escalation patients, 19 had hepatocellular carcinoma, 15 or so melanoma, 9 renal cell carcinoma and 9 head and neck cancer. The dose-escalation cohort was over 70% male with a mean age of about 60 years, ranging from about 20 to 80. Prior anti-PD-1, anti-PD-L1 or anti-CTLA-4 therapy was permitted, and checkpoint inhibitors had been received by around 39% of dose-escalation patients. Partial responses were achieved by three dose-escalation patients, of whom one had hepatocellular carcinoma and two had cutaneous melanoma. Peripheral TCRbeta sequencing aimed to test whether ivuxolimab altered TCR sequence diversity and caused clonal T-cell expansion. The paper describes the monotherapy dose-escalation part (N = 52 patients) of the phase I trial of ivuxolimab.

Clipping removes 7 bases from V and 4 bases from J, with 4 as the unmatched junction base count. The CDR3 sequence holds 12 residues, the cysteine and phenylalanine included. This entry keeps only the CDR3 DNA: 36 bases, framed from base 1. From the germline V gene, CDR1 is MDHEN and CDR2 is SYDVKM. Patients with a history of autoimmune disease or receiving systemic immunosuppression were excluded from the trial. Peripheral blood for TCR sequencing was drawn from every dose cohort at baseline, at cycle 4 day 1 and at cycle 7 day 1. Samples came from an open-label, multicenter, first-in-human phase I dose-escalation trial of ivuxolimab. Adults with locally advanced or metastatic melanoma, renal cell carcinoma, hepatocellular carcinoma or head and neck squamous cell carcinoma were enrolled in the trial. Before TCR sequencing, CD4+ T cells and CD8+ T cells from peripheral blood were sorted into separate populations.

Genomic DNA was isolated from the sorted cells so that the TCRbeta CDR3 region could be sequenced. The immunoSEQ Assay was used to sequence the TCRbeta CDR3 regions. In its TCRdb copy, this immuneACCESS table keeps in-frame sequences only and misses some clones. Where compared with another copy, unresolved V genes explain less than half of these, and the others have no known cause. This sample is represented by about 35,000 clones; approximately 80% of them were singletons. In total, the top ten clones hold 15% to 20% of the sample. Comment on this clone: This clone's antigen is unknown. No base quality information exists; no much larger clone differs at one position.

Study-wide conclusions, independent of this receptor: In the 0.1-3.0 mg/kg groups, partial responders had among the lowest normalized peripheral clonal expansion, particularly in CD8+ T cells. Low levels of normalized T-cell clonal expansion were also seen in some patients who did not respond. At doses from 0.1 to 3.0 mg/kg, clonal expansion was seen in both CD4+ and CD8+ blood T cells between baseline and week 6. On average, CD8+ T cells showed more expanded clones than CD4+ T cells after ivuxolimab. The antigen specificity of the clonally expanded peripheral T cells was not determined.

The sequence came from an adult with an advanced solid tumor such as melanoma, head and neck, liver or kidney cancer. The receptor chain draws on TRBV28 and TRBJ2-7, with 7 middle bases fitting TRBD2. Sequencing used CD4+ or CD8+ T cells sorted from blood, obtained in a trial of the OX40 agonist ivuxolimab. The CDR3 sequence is CASTSGVYEQYF. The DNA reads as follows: TGTGCCAGCACTAGCGGAGTTTACGAGCAGTACTTC.